Presented here are 22 T cell receptor beta chains from one specimen sequenced in a study of blood T cells in healthy people across ages. Combining a sample-barcoded 5' primer with a J-beta primer mix, a second PCR ran for roughly 7 to 12 cycles. TCRdb reanalysed the 5' RACE reads using MiXCR and keeps one entry per CDR3 protein. In the table there are 1.5 million to 2 million distinct CDR3 sequences, about two fifths of which are singletons. The source material was blood. Receptor source: a human donor in good health.

This clonotype has more than one count but fewer than ten. The chain employs TRBV9 and TRBJ2-2; 11 nucleotides align to TRBD2. The trim removed 0 bases at V and 5 bases at J, leaving 9 bases unmatched. Germline CDR1 reads SGDLS; CDR2 reads YYNGEE. This CDR3 spans 18 amino acids. The CDR3 nucleotides read TGTGCCAGCAGCGTAGCCTTACTACTAGCGGGGGATACCGGGGAGCTGTTTTTT. It specifies CASSVALLLAGDTGELFF.

The rearrangement joins TRBV12-3 or TRBV12-4 to TRBJ2-1, with 9 bases aligning to TRBD1. The CDR3 is 16 amino acids. J was trimmed by 8 bases and V by 6 bases; bases with no gene match: 14. The CDR3 DNA reads as TGTGCCAGCAGGACTTTGGGACAGGGAAGATCAGATGAGCAGTTCTTC. It codes for CASRTLGQGRSDEQFF.

This chain joins TRBV7-2 and TRBJ2-1, with 7 bases identical to TRBD2. The CDR3 is 17 amino acids. With V trimmed by 1 base and J by 7 bases, 13 bases remained unmatched. Germline V CDR1 and CDR2: SGHTA, FQGNSA. CDR3 coding DNA: TGTGCCAGCAGCTTAGTACTTGGGAGGGGCCTATGGAATGAGCAGTTCTTC. This codes for CASSLVLGRGLWNEQFF.

The chain employs TRBV9 and TRBJ2-5, with 8 bases fitting TRBD2. Germline CDR1 SGDLS, CDR2 YYNGEE. After removal of 5 bases from V and 2 bases from J, the junction contained 8 bases not matched to a gene. CDR3 size: 15 residues. The CDR3 reads CASSDSGTRQETQYF. For the CDR3, the DNA is TGTGCCAGCAGTGATAGCGGGACACGACAAGAGACCCAGTACTTC. Supplemented by reference TRBV9 and TRBJ2-5, the full variable domain reads DSGVTQTPKHLITATGQRVTLRCSPRSGDLSVYWYQQSLDQGLQFLIQYYNGEERAKGNILERFSAQQFPDLHSELNLSSLELGDSALYFCASSDSGTRQETQYFGPGTRLLVL.

This sequence joins TRBV6-6 and TRBJ2-4, with a tentative D call TRBD1 (6 bases). The CDR3 sequence is 17 residues long. Trimming stripped 2 bases from V and 4 bases from J, with 18 bases between. Per germline, CDR1 MNHNY and CDR2 SVGAGI (reference sequence). The CDR3 DNA follows: TGTGCCAGCAGTTACCGGGGAAACGGGGACAAGAAAAACATTCAGTACTTC. Its protein is CASSYRGNGDKKNIQYF.

Details on this clonotype: The CDR3 carries no conserved terminal phenylalanine or tryptophan, so it likely arises from a read error. J is TRBJ1-2 and V is TRBV4-1, with a weak D call TRBD1 (6 bases). Between the trimmed V and J ends, which lost 4 bases and 6 bases, there was a span of 21 bases. CDR1 MGHRA and CDR2 YSYEKL come from the germline V gene. This CDR3 comprises 16 residues. The CDR3 region has the DNA TGCGCCAGCAGCCTATTCAGGGGAAGTGGGAATCATGGCTACACCGTC. It codes for CASSLFRGSGNHGYTV.

This clonotype was observed many times. The gene calls are TRBV29-1 and TRBJ2-3; D unclear. The CDR3 has 12 amino acids. Germline loops: CDR1 SQVTM, CDR2 ANQGSEA. Between the trimmed V and J ends, which lost 7 bases and 0 bases, there was a span of 8 bases. DNA for the CDR3: TGCAGCGAGGGCAGTAGCACAGATACGCAGTATTTT. Translated, it gives CSEGSSTDTQYF.

The CDR3 sequence is CSVRGTQDSSTDTQYF. CDR3 coding DNA: TGCAGCGTGAGAGGGACCCAGGACAGCAGCACAGATACGCAGTATTTT. The J gene is TRBJ2-3, the V gene TRBV29-1; D possibly corresponds to TRBD1 (6 bases). Germline CDR1 and CDR2: SQVTM and ANQGSEA. The CDR3 runs 16 residues. Trimming removed 6 bases from V and 0 bases from J, with 19 bases in between.

J is TRBJ1-5 and V is TRBV7-2; D gene unclear. CDR1 and CDR2 (germline): SGHTA, FQGNSA. The ends were cut back, 2 bases at V and 4 bases at J, with 15 bases in the middle. There are 16 residues in the CDR3. Here the CDR3 reads CASSLSIAVTNQPQHF. CDR3 nucleotides: TGTGCCAGCAGCTTAAGTATCGCAGTGACTAATCAGCCCCAGCATTTT.

This clonotype has just a few counts. This rearrangement joins TRBV7-8 to TRBJ2-1; D unclear. The CDR3 has 15 residues. The V end lost 6 bases, the J end lost 6 bases, and 18 bases lay between the germline ends. Germline V lookup: CDR1 SGHVS, CDR2 FQNEAQ. The chain's CDR3 is CASRPSRLLFNEQFF. The CDR3 region has the DNA TGTGCCAGCAGGCCGAGTAGGCTCCTTTTCAATGAGCAGTTCTTC.

The chain carries TRBV29-1 and TRBJ1-1; the D is unclear. The germline V and J ends were trimmed by 4 bases and 0 bases, with 9 bases remaining between them. The CDR3 contains 13 residues. From germline, CDR1 is SQVTM and CDR2 ANQGSEA. Here the CDR3 reads CSVGQLLNTEAFF. Written as DNA, the CDR3 is TGCAGCGTTGGTCAGCTCTTGAACACTGAAGCTTTCTTT.

The J gene is TRBJ2-2, the V gene TRBV2, with D maybe TRBD1 (6 bases). This CDR3 has 14 amino acids. Germline V lookup: CDR1 SNHLY, CDR2 FYNNEI. The V end lost 7 bases, the J end lost 5 bases, and 14 bases lay between the germline ends. Here the CDR3 reads CASTGGRRTGELFF. In DNA form, the CDR3 reads TGTGCCAGCACTGGGGGCCGAAGGACCGGGGAGCTGTTTTTT.

In this sample, this clonotype turned up once. V is TRBV20-1 and J is TRBJ2-3; 15 bases map to TRBD2. The CDR3 is made up of 14 amino acids. The germline V gene encodes CDR1 DFQATT and CDR2 SNEGSKA (reference sequence). Trimming removed 3 bases from V and 6 bases from J; junction bases left unmatched: 1. CDR3 sequence: CSASGLAGGDTQYF. DNA of the CDR3: TGCAGTGCTAGTGGACTAGCGGGGGGGGATACGCAGTATTTT.

The chain has TRBV20-1 and TRBJ1-2, with D perhaps TRBD1 (5 bases). V gave up 6 bases and J gave up 3 bases, with 17 bases separating them. The germline V gene encodes CDR1 DFQATT and CDR2 SNEGSKA (reference sequence). CDR3 length equals 14 residues. The CDR3 nucleotides read TGCAGTGCCATAAACCGACAGTCGGACTATGGCTACACCTTC. Translated, it gives CSAINRQSDYGYTF.

This sequence joins TRBV12-3 or TRBV12-4 and TRBJ1-2; D uncertain. The CDR3 covers 15 residues. V gave up 8 bases and J gave up 8 bases, with 24 bases separating them. Here the CDR3 reads CASFDQTGYLAGYTF. In DNA form, the CDR3 reads TGTGCCAGCTTTGACCAGACCGGGTACCTAGCCGGCTACACCTTC.

The chain employs TRBV9 and TRBJ2-2; D may be TRBD2 (6 bases). This CDR3 is 15 amino acids long. Trimming removed 0 bases from V and 2 bases from J, with 8 bases in between. In germline, CDR1 is SGDLS, CDR2 YYNGEE. CDR3 sequence reads: CASSVAGDNTGELFF. The CDR3 nucleotides read TGTGCCAGCAGCGTAGCGGGGGATAACACCGGGGAGCTGTTTTTT.

The CDR3 region is CASSLAVGTSGGYSKQFF. The CDR3 coding sequence is TGCGCCAGCAGCTTGGCCGTTGGGACTAGCGGGGGATACAGTAAACAGTTCTTC. The rearrangement joins TRBV5-1 to TRBJ2-1, with 14 bases lining up with TRBD2. Trimming took 0 bases from V and 13 from J; bases not matched to a gene: 15. The CDR3 is 18 amino acids. Germline V gives CDR1 SGHRS, CDR2 YFSETQ.

The rearrangement links TRBV10-3 to TRBJ2-7, with D possibly TRBD2 on 5 matching bases. Germline values: CDR1 ENHRY, CDR2 SYGVKD. The V and J ends lost 0 bases and 7 bases respectively, with 10 bases between them. The CDR3 runs 13 residues. Written as DNA, the CDR3 is TGTGCCATCAGTGAGTCGATTCGGGGAGAGCAGTACTTC. Translation gives CAISESIRGEQYF.

This sequence joins TRBV6-5 and TRBJ2-1; possible D gene TRBD2, 6 bases. Germline V gives CDR1 MNHEY, CDR2 SVGAGI. V lost 2 bases and J 0 bases, leaving 14 bases between the germline ends. This CDR3 is 17 amino acids long. CDR3 region: CASSYLGKAGSYNEQFF. As DNA, the CDR3 is TGTGCCAGCAGTTACCTTGGTAAAGCGGGCTCCTACAATGAGCAGTTCTTC.

The V call is TRBV7-2, the J call TRBJ2-6; perhaps D is TRBD1 or TRBD2 (5 bases each). This CDR3 contains 17 residues. Germline lookup yields CDR1 SGHTA and CDR2 FQGNSA. With 4 bases removed from V and 4 bases from J, the gap between germline ends came to 17 bases. Written as DNA, the CDR3 is TGTGCCAGCAGCTCCACTCGGGGACGTTGGGGGGCCAACGTCCTGACTTTC. This encodes CASSSTRGRWGANVLTF.

V is TRBV19 and J is TRBJ1-2, with unresolved D. V was pared by 4 bases and J by 4 bases, with 13 bases between. Germline V gives CDR1 LNHDA, CDR2 SQIVND (reference sequence). This CDR3 has 14 amino acids. The CDR3 nucleotides read TGTGCCAGTAGTAAGGCTGACGGCTTCTATGGCTACACCTTC. Protein: CASSKADGFYGYTF. Looking up the rest from reference TRBV19 and TRBJ1-2 gives the full variable domain: DGGITQSPKYLFRKEGQNVTLSCEQNLNHDAMYWYRQDPGQGLRLIYYSQIVNDFQKGDIAEGYSVSREKKESFPLTVTSAQKNPTAFYLCASSKADGFYGYTFGSGTRLTVV.

V gene TRBV5-1 combines with J gene TRBJ2-1, with D possibly matching TRBD1 (5 bases). The germline V gene encodes CDR1 SGHRS and CDR2 YFSETQ. V was shortened by 0 bases and J by 7 bases, with 17 bases between the two germline ends. This CDR3 has 16 residues. This CDR3 is CASSLAQGLVTNEQFF. CDR3 DNA sequence: TGCGCCAGCAGCTTGGCGCAGGGTCTGGTGACAAATGAGCAGTTCTTC.